This TCR beta chain appears in the sequencing data of a study of siplizumab effects on memory and regulatory T cells. General study points: Siplizumab, the agent tested, significantly reduced alloreactive sequences traceable to unstimulated CD4+ memory cells. Contribution to the alloresponse seemed major for naive T cells, which also seemed more diverse than memory cells.

Roughly 10^5 TCR templates per sample were sequenced. Data came from immunoSEQ multiplex PCR; TCRdb stores just in-frame clones and leaves some out. The table lists about 100,000 clones, 94% of them singletons. The V end lost 0 bases, the J end lost 5 bases, and 11 bases lay between the germline ends. Germline lookup yields CDR1 SGHRS and CDR2 YFSETQ. The length of the CDR3 is 14 residues. Details on this clone: The antigen remains undetermined.

Input material: Tregs sorted from blood. This chain links TRBV5-1 with TRBJ2-5; D call uncertain. This sequence was found in a human donor in good health. Here the CDR3 reads CASSLGWNLETQYF. The CDR3 nucleotides read TGCGCCAGCAGCTTGGGGTGGAACTTGGAGACCCAGTACTTC. Complete variable domain (other parts from reference TRBV5-1 and TRBJ2-5): KAGVTQTPRYLIKTRGQQVTLSCSPISGHRSVSWYQQTPGQGLQFLFEYFSETQRNKGNFPGRFSGRQFSNSRSEMNVSTLELGDSALYLCASSLGWNLETQYFGPGTRLLVL.